This T cell receptor beta chain was recorded in a study of T cell changes during pregnancy in multiple sclerosis. V was clipped by 2 bases and J by 6 bases, with 17 bases between them. There are 15 residues in the CDR3. The germline gives CDR1 LNHDA, CDR2 SQIVND (reference sequence). TCRdb keeps only in-frame clones here, not all; method: immunoSEQ multiplex PCR. The sample holds about 80,000 clones, about 91% seen once. This TCR derives from a female donor with multiple sclerosis, enrolled in a pregnancy study. V gene TRBV19 combines with J gene TRBJ2-7, with D tentatively TRBD2 (6 bases). Sequencing was performed on peripheral blood, taken before pregnancy. In DNA, the CDR3 is TGTGCCAGTAGTATAACCTCGGGGGACCCATCCGAGCAGTACTTC. Its translation: CASSITSGDPSEQYF.